The following is a T cell receptor (beta chain) sequence with its context. Its cognate antigen is unknown. This entry comes from a study of OX40 agonist ivuxolimab in advanced cancers. About the research overall: The patients received agonistic anti-OX40 (CD134) antibody ivuxolimab. Hepatocellular carcinoma, melanoma, renal cell or head and neck cancer was diagnosed in the dose-escalation patients.

Here immunoSEQ multiplex PCR was the method, and the copy in TCRdb shows in-frame clones only, minus some. The sample lists roughly 56,000 clones, about 83% occurring once. Germline lookup yields CDR1 MNHNS and CDR2 SASEGT. The ends were cut back, 5 bases at V and 3 bases at J, with 13 bases in the middle. CDR3 length: 14 amino acids. Study-level findings and limits: Blood T cells, both CD4+ and CD8+, expanded clonally by week 6 at 0.1 to 3.0 mg/kg.

The rearrangement joins TRBV6-1 to TRBJ1-1; no clear D gene. This clonotype was obtained from an adult with an advanced solid tumor such as melanoma, head and neck, liver or kidney cancer. The source material was CD4+ or CD8+ T cells sorted from blood, sampled in a trial of the OX40 agonist ivuxolimab. CDR3 in amino acids: CASSRRELDTEAFF. Here the CDR3 DNA reads TGTGCCAGCAGTCGACGGGAGCTGGACACTGAAGCTTTCTTT.